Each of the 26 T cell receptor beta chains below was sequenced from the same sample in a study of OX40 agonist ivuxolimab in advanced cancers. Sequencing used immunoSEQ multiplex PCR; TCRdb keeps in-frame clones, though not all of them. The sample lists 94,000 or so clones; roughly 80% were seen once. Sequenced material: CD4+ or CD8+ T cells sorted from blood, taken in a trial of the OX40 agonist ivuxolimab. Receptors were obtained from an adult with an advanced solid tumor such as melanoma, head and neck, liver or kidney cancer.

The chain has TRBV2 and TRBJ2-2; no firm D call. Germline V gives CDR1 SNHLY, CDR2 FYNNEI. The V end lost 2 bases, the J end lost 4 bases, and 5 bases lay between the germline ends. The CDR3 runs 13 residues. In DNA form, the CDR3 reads TGTGCCAGCAGTGAAAGAACCACCGGGGAGCTGTTTTTT. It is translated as CASSERTTGELFF.

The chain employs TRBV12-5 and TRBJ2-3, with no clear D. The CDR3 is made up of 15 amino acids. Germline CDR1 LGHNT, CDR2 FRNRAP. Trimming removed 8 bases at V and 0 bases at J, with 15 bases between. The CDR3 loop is CASSIDSPSTDTQYF. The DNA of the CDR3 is TGTGCTAGTTCAATAGACTCCCCTAGCACAGATACGCAGTATTTT.

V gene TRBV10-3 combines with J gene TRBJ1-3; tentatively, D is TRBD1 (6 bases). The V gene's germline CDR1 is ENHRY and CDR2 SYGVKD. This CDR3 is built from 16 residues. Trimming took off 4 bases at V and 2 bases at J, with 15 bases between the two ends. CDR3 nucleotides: TGTGCCATCAGTGGAGGGCAGGGGATAACTGGAAACACCATATATTTT. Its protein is CAISGGQGITGNTIYF.

The CDR3 loop reads CASNLASPSYNEQFF. The DNA for the CDR3 is TGTGCCAGCAACCTCGCCAGCCCTTCCTACAATGAGCAGTTCTTC. The chain joins TRBV6-1 to TRBJ2-1; D unresolved. The CDR3 consists of 15 residues. Germline values: CDR1 MNHNS, CDR2 SASEGT. Trimming removed 7 bases from V and 1 base from J, with 14 bases in between.

CDR3 sequence: CASSFAGSPAFF. The CDR3 nucleotides are TGTGCCAGCAGCTTCGCGGGGAGCCCAGCTTTCTTT. V gene TRBV7-2 combines with J gene TRBJ1-1; D uncertain. Germline V CDR1 and CDR2: SGHTA, FQGNSA. The CDR3 length is 12 residues. V was pared by 3 bases and J by 10 bases, with 12 bases between.

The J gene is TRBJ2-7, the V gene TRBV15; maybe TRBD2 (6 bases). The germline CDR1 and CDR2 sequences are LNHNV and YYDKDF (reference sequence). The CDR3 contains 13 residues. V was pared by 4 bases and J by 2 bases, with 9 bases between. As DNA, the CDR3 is TGTGCCACCAGCACCGGGGGTGCCTACGAGCAGTACGTC. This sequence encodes CATSTGGAYEQYV.

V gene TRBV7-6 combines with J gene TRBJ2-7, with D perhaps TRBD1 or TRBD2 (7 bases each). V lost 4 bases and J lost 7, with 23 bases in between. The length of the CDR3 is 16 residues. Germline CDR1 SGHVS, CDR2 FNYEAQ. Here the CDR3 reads CASSYPTGLGEGEQYV. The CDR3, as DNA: TGTGCCAGCAGCTACCCGACAGGGTTGGGGGAGGGAGAGCAGTACGTC.

The CDR3 region has the DNA TGTGCCAGCAGCCCGATGGGCGCCAACTATGGCTACACCTTC. Residues: CASSPMGANYGYTF. The chain has TRBV9 and TRBJ1-2; no firm D call. The ends were cut back, 4 bases at V and 2 bases at J, with 12 bases in the middle. The CDR3 covers 14 residues. From germline, CDR1 is SGDLS and CDR2 YYNGEE. Full variable domain (rest looked up from reference TRBV9 and TRBJ1-2): DSGVTQTPKHLITATGQRVTLRCSPRSGDLSVYWYQQSLDQGLQFLIQYYNGEERAKGNILERFSAQQFPDLHSELNLSSLELGDSALYFCASSPMGANYGYTFGSGTRLTVV.

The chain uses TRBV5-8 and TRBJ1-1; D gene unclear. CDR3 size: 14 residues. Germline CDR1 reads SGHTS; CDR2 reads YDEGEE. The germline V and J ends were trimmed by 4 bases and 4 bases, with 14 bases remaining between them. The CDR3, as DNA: TGTGCCAGCAGCCCTGTGCTCTTGGGCACTGAAGCTTTCTTT. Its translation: CASSPVLLGTEAFF. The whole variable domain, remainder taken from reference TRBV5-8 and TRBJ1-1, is EAGVTQSPTHLIKTRGQQATLRCSPISGHTSVYWYQQALGLGLQFLLWYDEGEERNRGNFPPRFSGRQFPNYSSELNVNALELEDSALYLCASSPVLLGTEAFFGQGTRLTVV.

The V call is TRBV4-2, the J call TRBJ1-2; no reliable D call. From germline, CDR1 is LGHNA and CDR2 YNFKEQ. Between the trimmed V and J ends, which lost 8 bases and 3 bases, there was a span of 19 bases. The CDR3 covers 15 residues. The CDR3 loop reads CASSSDRGIDYGYTF. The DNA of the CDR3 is TGTGCCAGCTCGTCGGATCGGGGAATTGACTATGGCTACACCTTC.

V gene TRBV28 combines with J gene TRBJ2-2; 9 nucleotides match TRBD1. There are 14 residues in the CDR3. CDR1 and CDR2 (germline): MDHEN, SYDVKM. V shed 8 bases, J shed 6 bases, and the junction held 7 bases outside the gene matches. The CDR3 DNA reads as TGTGCCAGCGGGGAGGACAGGGGAGCCGGGGAGCTGTTTTTT. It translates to CASGEDRGAGELFF.

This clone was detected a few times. CDR3: CATSWAGTGAGGEKLFF. In nucleotides, the CDR3 is TGTGCCACCAGTTGGGCCGGGACAGGGGCAGGAGGTGAAAAACTGTTTTTT. The rearrangement uses TRBV15 and TRBJ1-4; 10 positions agree with TRBD1. V dropped 6 bases and J dropped 7; count of bases not matched to a gene: 14. Germline loops: CDR1 LNHNV, CDR2 YYDKDF (reference sequence). The CDR3 runs to 17 residues.

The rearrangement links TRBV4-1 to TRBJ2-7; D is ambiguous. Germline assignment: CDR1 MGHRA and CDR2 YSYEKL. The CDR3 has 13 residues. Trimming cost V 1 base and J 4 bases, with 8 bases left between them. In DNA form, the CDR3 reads TGCGCCAGCAGCCAAGGAAGGAATTACGAGCAGTACTTC. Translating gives CASSQGRNYEQYF.

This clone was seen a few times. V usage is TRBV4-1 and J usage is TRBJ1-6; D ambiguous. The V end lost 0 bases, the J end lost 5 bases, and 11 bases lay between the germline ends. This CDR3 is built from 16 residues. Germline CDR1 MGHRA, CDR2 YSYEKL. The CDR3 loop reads CASSQDVGQHNSPLHF. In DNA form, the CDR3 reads TGCGCCAGCAGCCAAGATGTCGGCCAGCATAATTCACCCCTCCACTTT.

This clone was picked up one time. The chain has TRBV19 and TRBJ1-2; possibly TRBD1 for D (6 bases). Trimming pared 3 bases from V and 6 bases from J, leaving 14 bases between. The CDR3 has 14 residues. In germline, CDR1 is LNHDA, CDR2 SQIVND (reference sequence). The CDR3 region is CASSIGRGADGYTF. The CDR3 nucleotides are TGTGCCAGTAGTATCGGCAGGGGAGCTGATGGCTACACCTTC.

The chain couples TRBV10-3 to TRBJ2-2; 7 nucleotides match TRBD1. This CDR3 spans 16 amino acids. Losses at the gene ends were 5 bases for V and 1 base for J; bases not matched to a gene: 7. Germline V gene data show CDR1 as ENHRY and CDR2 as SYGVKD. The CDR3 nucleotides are TGTGCCATCAGTCGGTTCGGGACAGAGAACACCGGGGAGCTGTTTTTT. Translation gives CAISRFGTENTGELFF.

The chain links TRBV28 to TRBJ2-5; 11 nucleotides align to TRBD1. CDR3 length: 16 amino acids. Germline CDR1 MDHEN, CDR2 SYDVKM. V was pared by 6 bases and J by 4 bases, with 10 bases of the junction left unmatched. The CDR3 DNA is TGTGCCAGCAGCGCCCCGGACAGGGGGCCTGGAGAGACCCAGTACTTC. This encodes CASSAPDRGPGETQYF.

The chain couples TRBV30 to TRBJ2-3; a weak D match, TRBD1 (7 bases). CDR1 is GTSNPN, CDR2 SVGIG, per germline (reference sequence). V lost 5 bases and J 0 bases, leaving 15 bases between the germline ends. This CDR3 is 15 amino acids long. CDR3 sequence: CAWGGTASSTDTQYF. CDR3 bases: TGTGCCTGGGGGGGGACAGCTTCTAGCACAGATACGCAGTATTTT.

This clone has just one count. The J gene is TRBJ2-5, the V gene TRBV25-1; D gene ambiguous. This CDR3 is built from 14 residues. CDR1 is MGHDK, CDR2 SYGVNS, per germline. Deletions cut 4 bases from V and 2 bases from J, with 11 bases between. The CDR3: CASSADDGQETQYF. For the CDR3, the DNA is TGTGCCAGCAGTGCGGACGACGGGCAAGAGACCCAGTACTTC.

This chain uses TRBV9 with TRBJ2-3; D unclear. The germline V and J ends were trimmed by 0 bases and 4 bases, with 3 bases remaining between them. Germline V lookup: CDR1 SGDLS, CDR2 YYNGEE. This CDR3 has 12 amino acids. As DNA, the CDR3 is TGTGCCAGCAGCGTAGCGGCAGATACGCAGTATTTT. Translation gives CASSVAADTQYF.

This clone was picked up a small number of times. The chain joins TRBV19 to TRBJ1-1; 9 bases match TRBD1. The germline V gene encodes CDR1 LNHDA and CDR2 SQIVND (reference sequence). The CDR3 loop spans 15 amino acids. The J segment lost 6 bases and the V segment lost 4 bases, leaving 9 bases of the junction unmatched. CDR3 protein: CASSTQQGARAEAFF. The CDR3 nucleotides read TGTGCCAGTAGTACCCAACAGGGGGCGCGTGCTGAAGCTTTCTTT.

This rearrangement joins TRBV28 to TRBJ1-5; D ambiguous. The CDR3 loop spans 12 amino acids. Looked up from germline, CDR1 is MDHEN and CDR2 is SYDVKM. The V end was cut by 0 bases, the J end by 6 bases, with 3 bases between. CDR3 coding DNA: TGTGCCAGCAGTTTATGGGGTCAGCCCCAGCATTTT. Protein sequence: CASSLWGQPQHF.

CDR3 coding DNA: TGTGCCAGTAGTATAGAGGGCCAGGGGGGCACTGAAGCTTTCTTT. Its protein is CASSIEGQGGTEAFF. The rearrangement links TRBV19 to TRBJ1-1; 7 bases are a match to TRBD1. The germline V gene has CDR1 LNHDA and CDR2 SQIVND (reference sequence). Trimming removed 0 bases from V and 4 bases from J; junction bases left unmatched: 5. The CDR3 runs 15 residues.

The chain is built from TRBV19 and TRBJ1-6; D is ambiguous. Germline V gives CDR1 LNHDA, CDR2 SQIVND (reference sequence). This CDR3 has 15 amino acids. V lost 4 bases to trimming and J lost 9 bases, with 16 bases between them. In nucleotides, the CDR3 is TGTGCCAGTAGTACTGAGACGCTAAAGGGTTCACCCCTCCACTTT. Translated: CASSTETLKGSPLHF. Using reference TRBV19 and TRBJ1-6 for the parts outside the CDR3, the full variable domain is DGGITQSPKYLFRKEGQNVTLSCEQNLNHDAMYWYRQDPGQGLRLIYYSQIVNDFQKGDIAEGYSVSREKKESFPLTVTSAQKNPTAFYLCASSTETLKGSPLHFGNGTRLTVT.

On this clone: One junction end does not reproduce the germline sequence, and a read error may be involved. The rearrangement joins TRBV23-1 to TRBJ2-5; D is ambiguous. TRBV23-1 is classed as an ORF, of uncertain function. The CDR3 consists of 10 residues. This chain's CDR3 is CASSPTGGNF. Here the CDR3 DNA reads TGCGCCAGCAGTCCGACGGGCGGAAACTTC.

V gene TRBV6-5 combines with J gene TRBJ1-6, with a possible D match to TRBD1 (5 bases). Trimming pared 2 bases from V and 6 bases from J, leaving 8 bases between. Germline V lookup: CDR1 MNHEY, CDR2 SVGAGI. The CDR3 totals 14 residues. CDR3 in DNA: TGTGCCAGCAGTTACGAGGGACTTAATTCACCCCTCCACTTT. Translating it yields CASSYEGLNSPLHF.